Many counts were recorded for the clone carrying this TCR beta chain. Its antigen is unidentified. RNA transcripts provided the source from which TCR beta CDR3 regions were amplified. A set of HTBI primers served as the primers for a first-round RT-PCR of the TCR CDR3. Via MiXCR, TCRdb re-called the multiplex PCR reads, giving one row per CDR3 protein. The table has a few hundred thousand distinct CDR3 sequences, about 15% seen once. V dropped 5 bases and J dropped 8 bases, with 16 bases sitting between them. The CDR3 consists of 14 residues. The germline V gene has CDR1 MNHEY and CDR2 SMNVEV (reference sequence). Patients were aged 18 to 65, had disease duration under 2 months, and had newly diagnosed hyperthyroidism. Isolation of PBMCs was performed on around 9.7 ml fresh peripheral blood. This sample was included in a study of T cells in Graves' hyperthyroidism and ophthalmopathy. Study context: It was at initial diagnosis, before any treatment, that peripheral blood was collected.

Study-level points and caveats: Ophthalmopathy stood apart from stable hyperthyroidism in a 13 V-J model.

Sequencing was carried out using blood. This receptor was taken from a woman aged 25 to 45 with Graves' hyperthyroidism. The chain links TRBV27 to TRBJ2-1; D remains ambiguous. CDR3 DNA: TGTGCCAGCAGTCCAGTCCCCCGATGGGATGAGCAGTTCTTC. This encodes CASSPVPRWDEQFF.